This T cell receptor (beta chain) was identified in a study of blood T cell repertoires in COVID-19. For the study at large: T cells, B-cell-depleted T cells, or PBMCs supplied cDNA or gDNA.

Assay: immunoSEQ multiplex PCR; the TCRdb copy retains only in-frame clones and omits some. The repertoire holds roughly 65,000 clones, with roughly three quarters as singletons. The CDR3 length is 15 residues. Germline V gene lookup returns CDR1 LGHNA and CDR2 YSLEER. V dropped 1 base and J dropped 4 bases, with 14 bases sitting between them. The receptor was derived from a man of 80 years or more with acute or convalescent COVID-19. The chain employs TRBV4-3 and TRBJ2-7; D perhaps matches TRBD1 (6 bases). Sequencing was carried out using peripheral blood. CDR3 amino acids: CASSQASTGAYEQYF. CDR3 sequence (DNA): TGCGCCAGCAGCCAAGCATCGACAGGTGCTTACGAGCAGTACTTC.